The 12 T cell receptor beta chains given below trace back to one sample, sequenced in a study of T cells in Graves' hyperthyroidism and ophthalmopathy. Amplification of TCR beta CDR3 regions was performed using RNA transcripts as template. The TCR CDR3 first-round RT-PCR relied on the HTBI primer set. Each CDR3 protein is one row after TCRdb ran MiXCR on the multiplex PCR reads. Of about 710,000 distinct CDR3 sequences listed, about a sixth are singletons. The sequencing sample was made of blood. All receptors come from a man aged 18 to 30 with Graves' hyperthyroidism.

This clonotype showed up just a few times. This chain uses TRBV7-9 with TRBJ2-2; D may be TRBD1 (6 bases). In germline, CDR1 is SEHNR, CDR2 FQNEAQ (reference sequence). V shed 1 base and J shed 4 bases, with 16 bases lying between them. This CDR3 is 17 amino acids long. CDR3 in DNA: TGTGCCAGCAGCTTAGTGGGTCGCCAGGGGAGCACCGGGGAGCTGTTTTTT. It encodes CASSLVGRQGSTGELFF.

Ten or more counts support this clonotype. The chain uses TRBV27 and TRBJ2-5; D not certain. This CDR3 is built from 15 residues. Trimming shortened V by 2 bases and J by 1 base, and 11 bases separated the two germline ends. Germline V gene lookup returns CDR1 MNHEY and CDR2 SMNVEV (reference sequence). The CDR3 protein is CASSLNSDSQETQYF. CDR3 nucleotides: TGTGCCAGCAGTTTAAACAGCGACTCCCAAGAGACCCAGTACTTC.

This chain joins TRBV13 and TRBJ2-5; the D is unclear. Per germline, CDR1 PRHDT and CDR2 FYEKMQ (reference sequence). The CDR3 spans 13 residues. V gave up 6 bases and J gave up 0 bases, with 8 bases separating them. The CDR3 nucleotides are TGTGCCAGCAGTGATGACGACCAAGAGACCCAGTACTTC. Translated, it gives CASSDDDQETQYF.

This clonotype showed up just once. The V and J genes are TRBV7-9 and TRBJ2-6; 7 bases line up with TRBD1. After removal of 1 base from V and 4 bases from J, the junction contained 16 bases not matched to a gene. Germline lookup yields CDR1 SEHNR and CDR2 FQNEAQ (reference sequence). This CDR3 has 20 amino acids. The CDR3 bases are TGTGCCAGCAGCTTAGTTAGATCCGGGACAGTGCCGAACGGGGCCAACGTCCTGACTTTC. Encoded protein: CASSLVRSGTVPNGANVLTF.

V usage is TRBV7-9 and J usage is TRBJ2-6; D gene ambiguous. From germline, CDR1 is SEHNR and CDR2 FQNEAQ (reference sequence). Between the trimmed V and J ends, which lost 4 bases and 0 bases, there was a span of 16 bases. The CDR3 is 18 amino acids. The CDR3 spells CASSSPLGCSSGANVLTF. The CDR3 nucleotides read TGTGCCAGCAGCTCCCCGCTGGGCTGTAGCTCTGGGGCCAACGTCCTGACTTTC.

The V and J genes are TRBV7-9 and TRBJ2-1, with D possibly being TRBD2 (6 bases). Trimming removed 1 base at V and 8 bases at J, with 15 bases between. Germline V gives CDR1 SEHNR, CDR2 FQNEAQ (reference sequence). This CDR3 comprises 15 residues. The CDR3 protein is CASSLGQGGSDEQFF. Written as DNA, the CDR3 is TGTGCCAGCAGCTTAGGCCAGGGAGGTAGCGATGAGCAGTTCTTC.

With regard to this clonotype: A much larger clone is a single base away; this may be a read error. This rearrangement joins TRBV6-2 or TRBV6-3 to TRBJ2-7; tentatively, D is TRBD2 (6 bases). The closer fit of TRBJ2-1 to the DNA end suggests the J call may be wrong. Germline V gene data show CDR1 as MNHEY and CDR2 as SVGEGT. CDR3 length: 15 residues. Here the CDR3 reads CASTPSEWSSYEQFF. In nucleotides, the CDR3 is TGTGCCAGCACTCCTAGCGAGTGGAGCTCCTACGAGCAGTTCTTC.

This clonotype came up a few times. The rearrangement links TRBV25-1 to TRBJ2-7; 7 nucleotides agree with TRBD1. The ends lost 1 base at V and 0 bases at J; junction bases unmatched: 6. Germline V lookup: CDR1 MGHDK, CDR2 SYGVNS. The CDR3 length is 16 residues. The CDR3 DNA is TGTGCCAGCAGTGAATCAGGGGGTGGGAGCTCCTACGAGCAGTACTTC. It encodes CASSESGGGSSYEQYF.

The rearrangement links TRBV7-9 to TRBJ2-1, with 7 bases matching TRBD1. V shed 5 bases and J 0 bases; nucleotides not matched to a gene: 7. The CDR3 is made up of 16 amino acids. Per the germline V gene, CDR1 is SEHNR and CDR2 is FQNEAQ (reference sequence). CDR3 sequence reads: CASSTWDSNSYNEQFF. In nucleotides, the CDR3 is TGTGCCAGCAGCACTTGGGACAGCAACTCCTACAATGAGCAGTTCTTC.

This chain connects TRBV3-1 to TRBJ2-3, with 12 bases fitting TRBD2. V shed 0 bases, J shed 3 bases, and the junction held 4 bases outside the gene matches. CDR3 length equals 17 residues. CDR1 is LGHDT, CDR2 YNNKEL, per germline (reference sequence). In nucleotides, the CDR3 is TGTGCCAGCAGCCAAGAGGCGGGGACTAGCGGGACAGATACGCAGTATTTT. Translating it yields CASSQEAGTSGTDTQYF.

The chain uses TRBV6-1 and TRBJ2-5, with D possibly being TRBD1 (5 bases). CDR3 size: 12 residues. The V end lost 8 bases, the J end lost 3 bases, and 10 bases lay between the germline ends. Germline values: CDR1 MNHNS, CDR2 SASEGT. DNA for the CDR3: TGTGCCAGCCAGGGCAATGAAGAGACCCAGTACTTC. The encoded protein is CASQGNEETQYF.

This clonotype was detected a few times. The chain has TRBV5-5 and TRBJ1-1; 7 bases line up with TRBD1. V shed 0 bases and J 13 bases; nucleotides not matched to a gene: 9. Germline lookup yields CDR1 SGHKS and CDR2 YYEKEE (reference sequence). The CDR3 extends over 13 amino acids. As DNA, the CDR3 is TGTGCCAGCAGCTTGGGGACAGGCCCTCGTATTTTCTTT. Translation gives CASSLGTGPRIFF.